What follows is one TCR beta chain and its context. Its antigen remains unknown. CDR3 length: 15 amino acids. From germline, CDR1 is SGHAT and CDR2 FQNNGV. Trimming cost V 9 bases and J 0 bases, with 12 bases left between them. The survey-level immunoSEQ assay was used. In the authors' workflow: A clonotype over 5% of the repertoire counted as a possible leukemic clone, a few dozen overall. Method: immunoSEQ multiplex PCR; TCRdb's copy keeps in-frame clones and lacks some. Clone size and the V and J calls come from that table; the DNA yielded D and trimming. Of a few thousand clones listed, around 90% are singletons. These data are taken from a study of STAT5B mutations in CD4+ large granular lymphocyte leukemia. The overall study: Anti-CD4 microbead selection came after CD8+ cell depletion in cryopreserved samples.

Study-wide points: 8/27 top patient clones versus 2/35 control clones were TRBV06-family.

This receptor was taken from a man in his forties with CD4+ T-cell large granular lymphocyte leukemia. This sequence joins TRBV11-2 and TRBJ2-6; D is uncertain. Sequenced: PBMCs. For the CDR3, the DNA is TGTGCCAGTCTTAGGTCCATCTCTGGGGCCAACGTCCTGACTTTC. Translating gives CASLRSISGANVLTF.